This T cell receptor beta chain was identified during a study of blood T cell repertoires in COVID-19. Whole-study context: T cells, B-cell-depleted T cells, or PBMCs supplied cDNA or gDNA.

The germline gives CDR1 LGHNA, CDR2 YSLEER. The CDR3 runs 20 residues. The trim removed 5 bases at V and 0 bases at J, leaving 14 bases unmatched. The assay was immunoSEQ multiplex PCR, and TCRdb's table has in-frame clones only and misses some. The sample shows under 200,000 clones, roughly 80% of them seen only once. The TCR comes from an older woman with acute COVID-19. The chain has TRBV4-3 and TRBJ2-1; 12 bases line up with TRBD2. The sequencing sample was made of PBMCs or T cells enriched from blood (not recorded which). The CDR3 DNA reads as TGCGCCAGCAGCTTCCGGGCGGGACTAGCGGGCCACAGCTCCTACAATGAGCAGTTCTTC. Amino acid sequence: CASSFRAGLAGHSSYNEQFF.